Detailed here is one TCR beta chain. Its target is not known. This entry belongs to a study of T cells after yellow fever vaccination. Study outcomes and limitations: Abundant bulk-population clonotypes could contaminate the FACS-sorted repertoires. Secondary responses were weaker yet peaked faster, day 5 versus 15. Subsequent booster samples again held most clones from primary vaccination (around 96% CD4, 85% to 90% CD8).

Trimming removed 4 bases from V and 13 bases from J; junction bases left unmatched: 11. This CDR3 has 14 amino acids. Per the germline V gene, CDR1 is SGHRS and CDR2 is YFSETQ. TCRdb analysed the 5' RACE reads with MiXCR anew, one entry per CDR3 protein. The top ten hold over 3% of the sample, which has approximately 300,000 distinct CDR3 sequences, about 10% seen once. The V call is TRBV5-1, the J call TRBJ1-2; 12 bases are a match to TRBD1. This receptor was obtained from a man younger than 30 who received the YFV17D yellow fever vaccine. Source: CD4+ T cells sorted from PBMCs, taken 45 days after the yellow fever booster vaccination. The CDR3 loop reads CASSEGTGGSVGTF. CDR3 nucleotide sequence: TGCGCCAGCAGCGAGGGGACAGGGGGCTCGGTGGGCACCTTC.